Each of the 4 T cell receptor beta chains below was sequenced from the same sample in a study of response to subunit inactivated influenza vaccine. TCRdb analysed the RT-PCR reads with MiXCR anew, one entry per CDR3 protein. The table lists about 540,000 distinct CDR3 sequences, roughly 25% of them singletons. The same data also contributed to another study, on T cells expressing NK-cell markers. That work adds: A 5'RACE template switching approach incorporating UMIs was used to make TCR beta cDNA.

Here the sequenced sample was CD4+ T cells sorted from PBMCs, taken about 13 days after vaccination. The origin of the receptors is a man aged 50 to 60 who received an inactivated influenza vaccine.

This clonotype was detected only once. The chain combines TRBV24-1 with TRBJ1-2; D perhaps matches TRBD1 (6 bases). V was trimmed by 5 bases and J by 8 bases, leaving 14 bases between them. The CDR3 contains 13 residues. Germline CDR1 reads KGHDR; CDR2 reads SFDVKD. CDR3: CATSAGDLRGYTF. The DNA for the CDR3 is TGTGCCACCAGTGCAGGGGATCTCAGAGGCTACACCTTC.

This clonotype was picked up a small number of times. This chain joins TRBV6-2 or TRBV6-3 and TRBJ2-7; D is tentatively TRBD1 or TRBD2 (6 bases each). Trimming cost V 7 bases and J 6 bases, with 16 bases left between them. CDR1 MNHEY and CDR2 SVGEGT come from the germline V gene. The CDR3 is made up of 13 amino acids. The CDR3 DNA is TGTGCCAGCACGGGACTCAGCAGGGGCGAGCAGTACTTC. Its translation: CASTGLSRGEQYF.

The chain links TRBV6-2 or TRBV6-3 to TRBJ2-1; possibly TRBD1 or TRBD2 for D (5 bases each). The CDR3 covers 11 residues. The germline gives CDR1 MNHEY, CDR2 SVGEGT. V was pared by 6 bases and J by 14 bases, with 14 bases between. CDR3 nucleotide sequence: TGTGCCAGCAGCCAGGGACCGAAGGAGTTCTTC. Amino acid sequence: CASSQGPKEFF.

The rearrangement joins TRBV7-9 to TRBJ1-2; 7 nucleotides match TRBD1. The CDR3 consists of 15 residues. The V and J ends lost 0 bases and 3 bases, in that order; junction bases with no gene match: 4. CDR1 is SEHNR and CDR2 is FQNEAQ in the germline V gene (reference sequence). DNA of the CDR3: TGTGCCAGCAGCTTAGCCGGGACAGCCCACTATGGCTACACCTTC. Protein sequence: CASSLAGTAHYGYTF.